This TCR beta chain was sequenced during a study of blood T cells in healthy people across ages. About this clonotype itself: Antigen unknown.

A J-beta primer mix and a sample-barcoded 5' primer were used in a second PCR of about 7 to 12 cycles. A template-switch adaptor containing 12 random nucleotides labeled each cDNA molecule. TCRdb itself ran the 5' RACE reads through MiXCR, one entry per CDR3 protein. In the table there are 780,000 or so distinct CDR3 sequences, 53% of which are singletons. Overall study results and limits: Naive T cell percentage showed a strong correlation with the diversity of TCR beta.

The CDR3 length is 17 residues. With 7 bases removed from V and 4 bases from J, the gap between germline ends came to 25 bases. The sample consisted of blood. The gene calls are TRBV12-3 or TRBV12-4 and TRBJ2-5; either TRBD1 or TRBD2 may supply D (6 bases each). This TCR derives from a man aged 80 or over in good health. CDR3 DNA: TGTGCCAGCACCTCCCGGGGCGGAGGGGGTTTTGGAGAGACCCAGTACTTC. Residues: CASTSRGGGGFGETQYF.